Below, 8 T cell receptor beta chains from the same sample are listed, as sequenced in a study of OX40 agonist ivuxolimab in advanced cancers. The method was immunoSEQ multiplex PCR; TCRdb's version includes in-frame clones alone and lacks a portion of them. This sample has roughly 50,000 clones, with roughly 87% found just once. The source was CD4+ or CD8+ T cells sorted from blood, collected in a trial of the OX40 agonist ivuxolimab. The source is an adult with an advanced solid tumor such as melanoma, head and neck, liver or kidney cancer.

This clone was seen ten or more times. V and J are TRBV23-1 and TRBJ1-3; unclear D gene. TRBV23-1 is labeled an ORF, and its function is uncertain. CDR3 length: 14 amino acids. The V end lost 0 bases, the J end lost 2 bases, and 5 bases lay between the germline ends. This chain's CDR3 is CASSQSKAGNTIYF. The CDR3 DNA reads TGCGCCAGCAGTCAATCGAAGGCTGGAAACACCATATATTTT.

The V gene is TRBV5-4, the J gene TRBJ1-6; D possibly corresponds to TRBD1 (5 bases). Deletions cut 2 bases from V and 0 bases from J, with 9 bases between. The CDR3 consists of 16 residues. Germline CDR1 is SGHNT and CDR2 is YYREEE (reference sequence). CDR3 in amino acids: CASSLRGSSYNSPLHF. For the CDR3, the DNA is TGTGCCAGCAGCTTAAGGGGAAGCTCCTATAATTCACCCCTCCACTTT.

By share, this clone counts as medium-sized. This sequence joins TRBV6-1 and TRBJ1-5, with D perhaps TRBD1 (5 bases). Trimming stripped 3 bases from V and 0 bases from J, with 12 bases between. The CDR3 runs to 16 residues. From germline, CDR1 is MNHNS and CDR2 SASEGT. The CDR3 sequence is CASSDSPGNSNQPQHF. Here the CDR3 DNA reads TGTGCCAGCAGTGACAGCCCAGGGAATAGCAATCAGCCCCAGCATTTT.

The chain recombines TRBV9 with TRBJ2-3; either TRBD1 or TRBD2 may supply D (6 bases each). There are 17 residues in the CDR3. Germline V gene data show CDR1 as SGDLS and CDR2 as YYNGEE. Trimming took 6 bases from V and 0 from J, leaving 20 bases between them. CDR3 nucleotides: TGTGCCAGCAACGGAAGAGAGGGGGGAGGAAGCACAGATACGCAGTATTTT. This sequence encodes CASNGREGGGSTDTQYF.

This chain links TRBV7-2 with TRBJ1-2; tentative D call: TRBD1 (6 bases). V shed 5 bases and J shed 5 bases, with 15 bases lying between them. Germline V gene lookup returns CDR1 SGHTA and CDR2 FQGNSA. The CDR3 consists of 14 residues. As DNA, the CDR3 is TGTGCCAGCAGCCTAGTTACAGGGATTTATGGCTACACCTTC. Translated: CASSLVTGIYGYTF. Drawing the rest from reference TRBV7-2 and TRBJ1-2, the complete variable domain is GAGVSQSPSNKVTEKGKDVELRCDPISGHTALYWYRQSLGQGLEFLIYFQGNSAPDKSGLPSDRFSAERTGGSVSTLTIQRTQQEDSAVYLCASSLVTGIYGYTFGSGTRLTVV.

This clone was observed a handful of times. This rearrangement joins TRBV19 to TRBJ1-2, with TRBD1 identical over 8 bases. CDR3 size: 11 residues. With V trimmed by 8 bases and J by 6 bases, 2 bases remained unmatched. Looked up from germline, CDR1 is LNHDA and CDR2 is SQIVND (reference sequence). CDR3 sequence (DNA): TGTGCCAGTGGACAGGGCGATGGCTACACCTTC. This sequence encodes CASGQGDGYTF.

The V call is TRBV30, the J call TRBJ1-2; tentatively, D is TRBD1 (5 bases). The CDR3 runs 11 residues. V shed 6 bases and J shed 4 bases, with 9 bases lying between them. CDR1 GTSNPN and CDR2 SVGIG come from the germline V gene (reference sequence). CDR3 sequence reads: CACKDSYGYTF. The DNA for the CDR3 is TGTGCCTGCAAAGACAGCTATGGCTACACCTTC.

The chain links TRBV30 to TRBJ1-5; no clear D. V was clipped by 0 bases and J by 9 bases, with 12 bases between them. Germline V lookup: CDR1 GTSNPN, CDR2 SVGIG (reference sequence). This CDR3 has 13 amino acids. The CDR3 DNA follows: TGTGCCTGGAGTGTAGGGTCTGATTGGCCCCAGCATTTT. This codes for CAWSVGSDWPQHF.